Each of the 24 T cell receptor beta chains below was sequenced from the same sample in a study of shared clonotypes between healthy human individuals. Sequencing was performed with immunoSEQ multiplex PCR; in TCRdb, only in-frame clones are kept and a portion is missing. Among about 2 million clones listed, around 96% were seen once. Naive CD8 isolation took CD45RO-negative cells positively selected for CCR7 and excluded terminally differentiated effector memory CD45RA+ cells. The sequenced sample was naive CD8+ T cells sorted from blood. The receptors come from a man aged 18 to 35 in good health.

V usage is TRBV5-6 and J usage is TRBJ1-1; perhaps TRBD1 as D (6 bases). V was shortened by 3 bases and J by 4 bases, with 19 bases between the two germline ends. Germline CDR1 and CDR2: SGHDT and YYEEEE. The CDR3 loop spans 16 amino acids. In nucleotides, the CDR3 is TGTGCCAGCAGCTCCAACTACAGGGAATCAGGCACTGAAGCTTTCTTT. This translates into CASSSNYRESGTEAFF. Looking up the rest from reference TRBV5-6 and TRBJ1-1 gives the full variable domain: DAGVTQSPTHLIKTRGQQVTLRCSPKSGHDTVSWYQQALGQGPQFIFQYYEEEERQRGNFPDRFSGHQFPNYSSELNVNALLLGDSALYLCASSSNYRESGTEAFFGQGTRLTVV.

To note about this clone: The same CDR3 is also encoded by other DNA sequences in this sample. V is TRBV7-9 and J is TRBJ2-5, with 8 bases fitting TRBD1. Germline lookup yields CDR1 SEHNR and CDR2 FQNEAQ (reference sequence). The CDR3 spans 14 residues. V trimming: 5 bases; J trimming: 1 base; junction bases outside the gene matches: 3. The CDR3 nucleotides are TGTGCCAGCAGCCTAACAGGGGGCCAAGAGACCCAGTACTTC. Its protein product is CASSLTGGQETQYF.

The genes are TRBV19 and TRBJ2-2, with 7 bases fitting TRBD1. The ends lost 8 bases at V and 8 bases at J; junction bases unmatched: 14. This CDR3 contains 15 residues. The V gene's germline CDR1 is LNHDA and CDR2 SQIVND (reference sequence). CDR3 amino acids: CASGTGTASLGELFF. Here the CDR3 DNA reads TGTGCCAGTGGGACCGGGACAGCGAGTTTGGGGGAGCTGTTTTTT.

This rearrangement joins TRBV6-5 to TRBJ1-1; no clear D. This CDR3 comprises 15 residues. V lost 6 bases and J lost 1, with 15 bases in between. Germline lookup yields CDR1 MNHEY and CDR2 SVGAGI. CDR3: CASSGTGYGNTEAFF. The CDR3 DNA reads as TGTGCCAGCAGCGGAACTGGGTACGGGAACACTGAAGCTTTCTTT.

V and J are TRBV20-1 and TRBJ2-7; possibly TRBD2 for D (6 bases). The V gene lost 5 bases and the J gene lost 5 bases, with 10 bases spanning the gap. Germline V gives CDR1 DFQATT, CDR2 SNEGSKA (reference sequence). CDR3 length: 11 residues. The chain's CDR3 is CSARWEDEQYF. The DNA of the CDR3 is TGCAGTGCTCGGTGGGAGGACGAGCAGTACTTC.

The chain is built from TRBV19 and TRBJ2-7, with TRBD2 matching 12 bases. CDR1 and CDR2 from the germline V gene are LNHDA and SQIVND (reference sequence). There are 16 residues in the CDR3. V lost 5 bases to trimming and J lost 3 bases; unmatched junction nucleotides: 8. This CDR3 reads CASSSRTSGDHYEQYF. CDR3 in DNA: TGTGCCAGTAGTTCACGGACTAGCGGGGACCACTACGAGCAGTACTTC.

Details on this clone: The same CDR3 is also encoded by other DNA sequences in this sample. The genes are TRBV4-3 and TRBJ2-5, with 10 bases aligning to TRBD2. The CDR3 consists of 16 residues. The V segment lost 1 base and the J segment 5 bases; nucleotides outside the gene matches: 7. In germline, CDR1 is LGHNA, CDR2 YSLEER. CDR3 DNA sequence: TGCGCCAGCAGCCAAGGGCTAGCGGGAGCGGGGGAGACCCAGTACTTC. It translates to CASSQGLAGAGETQYF.

The chain joins TRBV2 to TRBJ2-3, with a possible D match to TRBD1 (5 bases). V lost 6 bases and J 4 bases, leaving 14 bases between the germline ends. Germline V gives CDR1 SNHLY, CDR2 FYNNEI. There are 14 residues in the CDR3. This chain's CDR3 is CASSPQGSADTQYF. DNA for the CDR3: TGTGCCAGCAGCCCTCAGGGTAGTGCAGATACGCAGTATTTT.

The chain links TRBV7-9 to TRBJ2-7; tentative D call: TRBD2 (5 bases). Germline assignment: CDR1 SEHNR and CDR2 FQNEAQ (reference sequence). The CDR3 has 13 residues. V was cut by 5 bases and J by 5 bases, with 13 bases left in between. Here the CDR3 DNA reads TGTGCCAGCAGCCCCTCCAGGCGGGACGAGCAGTACTTC. Encoded protein: CASSPSRRDEQYF.

Here the CDR3 DNA reads TGTGCCAGCAGTTATCAGGGGGCGGCCCACGAGCAGTACTTC. Its translation is CASSYQGAAHEQYF. The chain has TRBV27 and TRBJ2-7; 8 bases are shared with TRBD1. The germline V gene encodes CDR1 MNHEY and CDR2 SMNVEV (reference sequence). The CDR3 loop spans 14 amino acids. The V segment lost 4 bases and the J segment 5 bases; nucleotides outside the gene matches: 7.

The chain joins TRBV4-3 to TRBJ1-1; D may be TRBD1 (6 bases). The CDR3 has 14 residues. Germline assignment: CDR1 LGHNA and CDR2 YSLEER. V gave up 0 bases and J gave up 8 bases, with 13 bases separating them. The CDR3 sequence is CASSQDRGGWEAFF. For the CDR3, the DNA is TGCGCCAGCAGCCAAGACAGGGGAGGTTGGGAAGCTTTCTTT.

The gene calls are TRBV5-1 and TRBJ2-7; 9 nucleotides align to TRBD1. The CDR3 extends over 15 amino acids. Germline V gene data show CDR1 as SGHRS and CDR2 as YFSETQ. The junction had 3 bases not matched to a gene; V was cut back by 0 bases and J by 2 bases. Written as DNA, the CDR3 is TGCGCCAGCAGCTTGGCCCGACAGGGGGCCTACGAGCAGTACTTC. This translates into CASSLARQGAYEQYF.

The chain employs TRBV13 and TRBJ2-1, with 11 bases matching TRBD2. V gave up 5 bases and J gave up 5 bases; unmatched junction bases: 8. Germline CDR1 reads PRHDT; CDR2 reads FYEKMQ (reference sequence). There are 16 residues in the CDR3. CDR3 sequence: CASSPVVTSGNNEQFF. Here the CDR3 DNA reads TGTGCCAGCAGCCCCGTGGTGACTAGCGGGAACAATGAGCAGTTCTTC. The entire variable domain, with the rest obtained from reference TRBV13 and TRBJ2-1, is as follows: AAGVIQSPRHLIKEKRETATLKCYPIPRHDTVYWYQQGPGQDPQFLISFYEKMQSDKGSIPDRFSAQQFSDYHSELNMSSLELGDSALYFCASSPVVTSGNNEQFFGPGTRLTVL.

The gene calls are TRBV4-1 and TRBJ2-3, with D maybe TRBD2 (6 bases). The CDR3 has 15 residues. CDR1 and CDR2 (germline): MGHRA, YSYEKL. Deletions cut 4 bases from V and 0 bases from J, with 11 bases between. The CDR3 DNA is TGCGCCAGCAGCCGGGAGGCCAGCAGCACAGATACGCAGTATTTT. Its translation is CASSREASSTDTQYF.

The V call is TRBV9, the J call TRBJ2-7; 11 bases are a match to TRBD1. CDR1 is SGDLS and CDR2 is YYNGEE in the germline V gene. V shed 4 bases, J shed 5 bases, and the junction held 11 bases outside the gene matches. There are 16 residues in the CDR3. DNA of the CDR3: TGTGCCAGCAGCCCCTGGACAGGGGGCGATCCGAACGAGCAGTACTTC. Amino acid sequence: CASSPWTGGDPNEQYF.

The rearrangement uses TRBV4-1 and TRBJ1-1, with TRBD1 as a possible D gene (6 bases). Deletions cut 4 bases from V and 1 base from J, with 10 bases between. Looked up from germline, CDR1 is MGHRA and CDR2 is YSYEKL. The CDR3 is 14 amino acids. The CDR3 is CASSPVGQNTEAFF. In DNA form, the CDR3 reads TGCGCCAGCAGCCCCGTGGGACAGAACACTGAAGCTTTCTTT.

The chain has TRBV4-1 and TRBJ2-1; 7 bases agree with TRBD2. Germline assignment: CDR1 MGHRA and CDR2 YSYEKL. Trimming at V came to 5 bases and at J to 8 bases, leaving 12 bases not matched to a gene. This CDR3 is built from 15 residues. Here the CDR3 DNA reads TGCGCCAGCAGCTTCTTAGGGAGGGGCTCTGATGAGCAGTTCTTC. Translated: CASSFLGRGSDEQFF.

This clone was recorded once. The gene calls are TRBV6-5 and TRBJ2-1; 7 bases line up with TRBD1. The germline V gene encodes CDR1 MNHEY and CDR2 SVGAGI. Trimming took 6 bases from V and 6 from J; bases not matched to a gene: 8. This CDR3 spans 14 amino acids. CDR3: CASRWGTAINEQFF. The CDR3 DNA reads as TGTGCCAGCAGATGGGGGACAGCGATCAATGAGCAGTTCTTC.

The chain employs TRBV6-5 and TRBJ1-3; no definite D call. Germline V gene lookup returns CDR1 MNHEY and CDR2 SVGAGI. The CDR3 is 15 residues long. Trimming left V 7 bases short and J 4 bases short, with 17 bases between. CDR3 protein: CASTMDGSTGNTIYF. The CDR3 DNA follows: TGTGCCAGCACTATGGACGGATCGACCGGAAACACCATATATTTT.

The CDR3 DNA reads TGTGCCAGCAGCCCCCCATCCGAGCCGGTGGACACCTTC. It yields the protein CASSPPSEPVDTF. The gene calls are TRBV7-9 and TRBJ1-2, with no clear D. This CDR3 is 13 amino acids long. Germline CDR1 is SEHNR and CDR2 is FQNEAQ (reference sequence). Deletions cut 5 bases from V and 12 bases from J, with 19 bases between.

V is TRBV7-9 and J is TRBJ1-5; 9 bases fit TRBD1. V shed 3 bases, J shed 5 bases, and the junction held 2 bases outside the gene matches. CDR3 size: 14 residues. Germline CDR1 and CDR2: SEHNR and FQNEAQ (reference sequence). The CDR3 region is CASSLTGGYQPQHF. The CDR3 DNA is TGTGCCAGCAGCTTGACAGGGGGATATCAGCCCCAGCATTTT.

The chain recombines TRBV5-1 with TRBJ2-5; TRBD1 matches 9 bases. V was clipped by 0 bases and J by 5 bases; unmatched bases: 5. The CDR3 is 15 amino acids. Germline V gene sequence: CDR1 SGHRS, CDR2 YFSETQ. For the CDR3, the DNA is TGCGCCAGCAGCTTGGAGAGACAGGGGGGTGAGACCCAGTACTTC. This translates into CASSLERQGGETQYF.

In its sample, this clone was seen once. The gene calls are TRBV5-4 and TRBJ2-5, with 9 bases that match TRBD2. The CDR3 is 15 residues long. Germline loops: CDR1 SGHNT, CDR2 YYREEE (reference sequence). V was clipped by 0 bases and J by 3 bases; unmatched bases: 3. The CDR3: CASSLVASGEETQYF. The CDR3 coding sequence is TGTGCCAGCAGCTTGGTGGCTAGCGGGGAAGAGACCCAGTACTTC.

The chain combines TRBV5-1 with TRBJ2-3; 11 positions match TRBD2. J was trimmed by 5 bases and V by 4 bases; bases with no gene match: 3. This CDR3 contains 14 residues. Per germline, CDR1 SGHRS and CDR2 YFSETQ. The CDR3 region is CASSTGTSGDTQYF. CDR3 bases: TGCGCCAGCAGCACCGGGACTAGCGGAGATACGCAGTATTTT.